What follows are 13 T cell receptor beta chains derived from one specimen sequenced in a study of a mutant IDH1 vaccine in newly diagnosed glioma. Here immunoSEQ multiplex PCR was the method, and the copy in TCRdb shows in-frame clones only, minus some. This sample carries 82,000 or so clones, almost 85% of them seen once, and the ten largest clones take 2% to 2.5%. These receptors have no known antigen. Time point reported: week 23, last vaccination. Vaccination used 300 ug of mutant IDH1 20-mer peptide per dose, with topical imiquimod. The input for sequencing was PBMCs, taken from a glioma patient whose treatment included an IDH1 peptide vaccine. All receptors derive from a man aged 30 to 39 with glioma. Some clones in this sample may be carry-over from other donors' samples.

This rearrangement joins TRBV4-3 to TRBJ1-1, with unresolved D. This CDR3 has 15 amino acids. The germline V gene encodes CDR1 LGHNA and CDR2 YSLEER. Between the trimmed V and J ends, which lost 1 base and 3 bases, there was a span of 12 bases. CDR3 sequence reads: CASSQGKGRDTEAFF. DNA for the CDR3: TGCGCCAGCAGCCAAGGGAAGGGTAGGGACACTGAAGCTTTCTTT.

J is TRBJ2-2 and V is TRBV29-1, with 14 bases fitting TRBD2. J gave up 2 bases and V 6 bases, and 2 bases lay outside the gene matches. The CDR3 has 15 amino acids. The germline V gene has CDR1 SQVTM and CDR2 ANQGSEA. The CDR3 coding sequence is TGCAGCGTGGGGACTAGCGGGGGAAACACCGGGGAGCTGTTTTTT. Translated: CSVGTSGGNTGELFF.

This clone was counted only a few times. The V and J genes are TRBV28 and TRBJ2-5; D is perhaps TRBD2 (5 bases). Germline V gene data show CDR1 as MDHEN and CDR2 as SYDVKM. The CDR3 contains 15 residues. Trimming removed 5 bases at V and 4 bases at J, with 17 bases between. The CDR3 spells CASSPLGVHGETQYF. CDR3 nucleotides: TGTGCCAGCAGTCCCCTCGGGGTGCATGGAGAGACCCAGTACTTC.

The J gene is TRBJ2-1, the V gene TRBV7-2, with TRBD2 as a possible D gene (5 bases). V was cut by 3 bases and J by 3 bases, with 6 bases left in between. Germline-derived CDR1 and CDR2 are SGHTA and FQGNSA. The CDR3 contains 13 residues. CDR3 bases: TGTGCCAGCAGCTTCGGGGACTACAATGAGCAGTTCTTC. This sequence encodes CASSFGDYNEQFF. Full variable domain (rest looked up from reference TRBV7-2 and TRBJ2-1): GAGVSQSPSNKVTEKGKDVELRCDPISGHTALYWYRQSLGQGLEFLIYFQGNSAPDKSGLPSDRFSAERTGGSVSTLTIQRTQQEDSAVYLCASSFGDYNEQFFGPGTRLTVL.

This sequence joins TRBV6-6 and TRBJ1-5, with 7 bases lining up with TRBD1. This CDR3 has 15 amino acids. J was trimmed by 5 bases and V by 6 bases; bases with no gene match: 10. The germline V gene has CDR1 MNHNY and CDR2 SVGAGI (reference sequence). The CDR3 region is CASSRSEGADQPQHF. The CDR3 DNA is TGTGCCAGCAGCCGGTCCGAGGGGGCAGATCAGCCCCAGCATTTT.

This clone was observed a few times. CDR3 protein: CASSESVHPPYEQYF. CDR3 sequence (DNA): TGCGCCAGCAGTGAGAGTGTACACCCCCCCTACGAGCAGTACTTC. The chain is built from TRBV10-1 and TRBJ2-7; D unclear. Germline V gives CDR1 WNHNN, CDR2 SYGVQD (reference sequence). V was pared by 2 bases and J by 2 bases, with 13 bases between. This CDR3 region has 15 residues.

This rearrangement joins TRBV5-4 to TRBJ2-3; D is unresolved. CDR3 length: 16 residues. Germline CDR1 reads SGHNT; CDR2 reads YYREEE (reference sequence). V was pared by 0 bases and J by 0 bases, with 11 bases between. CDR3 residues: CASSLAGGGSTDTQYF. The DNA for the CDR3 is TGTGCCAGCAGCTTGGCCGGCGGCGGTAGCACAGATACGCAGTATTTT. Complete variable domain (other parts from reference TRBV5-4 and TRBJ2-3): ETGVTQSPTHLIKTRGQQVTLRCSSQSGHNTVSWYQQALGQGPQFIFQYYREEENGRGNFPPRFSGLQFPNYSSELNVNALELDDSALYLCASSLAGGGSTDTQYFGPGTRLTVL.

The genes are TRBV6-6 and TRBJ2-7; 12 bases align to TRBD2. The CDR3 totals 15 residues. Germline loops: CDR1 MNHNY, CDR2 SVGAGI (reference sequence). Trimming took 6 bases from V and 3 from J; bases not matched to a gene: 6. CDR3 region: CASSPRLAGDYEQYF. CDR3 bases: TGTGCCAGCAGCCCCAGACTAGCGGGAGACTACGAGCAGTACTTC.

The chain uses TRBV13 and TRBJ2-5, with D perhaps matching TRBD1 (6 bases). V lost 3 bases, J lost 4 bases, and 15 bases lay in between. The CDR3 is 15 residues long. CDR1 and CDR2 from the germline V gene are PRHDT and FYEKMQ (reference sequence). DNA of the CDR3: TGTGCCAGCAGCTTGGGGGCAGGGAGAGGAGAGACCCAGTACTTC. It encodes CASSLGAGRGETQYF.

The chain is built from TRBV5-1 and TRBJ2-3, with 10 bases that match TRBD1. The CDR3 is made up of 14 amino acids. Trimming cost V 6 bases and J 6 bases; bases outside gene matches: 7. CDR1 is SGHRS, CDR2 YFSETQ, per germline. The CDR3 loop is CASTSTGGVDTQYF. The CDR3 bases are TGCGCCAGCACTTCGACAGGGGGCGTTGATACGCAGTATTTT.

V gene TRBV6-1 combines with J gene TRBJ2-1; the D is unclear. The CDR3 extends over 14 amino acids. Looked up from germline, CDR1 is MNHNS and CDR2 is SASEGT. V was trimmed by 2 bases and J by 4 bases, leaving 9 bases between them. The CDR3 here is CASSELKVYNEQFF. The CDR3 DNA reads TGTGCCAGCAGTGAATTAAAGGTGTACAATGAGCAGTTCTTC.

V usage is TRBV27 and J usage is TRBJ2-7; TRBD1 aligns across 9 bases. The ends lost 0 bases at V and 5 bases at J; junction bases unmatched: 8. Per germline, CDR1 MNHEY and CDR2 SMNVEV (reference sequence). CDR3 length equals 16 residues. The CDR3 reads CASSLSPGTGSHEQYF. CDR3 nucleotide sequence: TGTGCCAGCAGTTTATCGCCCGGGACAGGGTCCCACGAGCAGTACTTC.

In DNA form, the CDR3 reads TGTGCCAGCAGTTCAGACAGGGGCTCTAGCAATCAGCCCCAGCATTTT. Its protein is CASSSDRGSSNQPQHF. The V call is TRBV28, the J call TRBJ1-5; 8 bases are a match to TRBD1. The CDR3 has 16 amino acids. Germline V gives CDR1 MDHEN, CDR2 SYDVKM. With V trimmed by 4 bases and J by 0 bases, 5 bases remained unmatched.